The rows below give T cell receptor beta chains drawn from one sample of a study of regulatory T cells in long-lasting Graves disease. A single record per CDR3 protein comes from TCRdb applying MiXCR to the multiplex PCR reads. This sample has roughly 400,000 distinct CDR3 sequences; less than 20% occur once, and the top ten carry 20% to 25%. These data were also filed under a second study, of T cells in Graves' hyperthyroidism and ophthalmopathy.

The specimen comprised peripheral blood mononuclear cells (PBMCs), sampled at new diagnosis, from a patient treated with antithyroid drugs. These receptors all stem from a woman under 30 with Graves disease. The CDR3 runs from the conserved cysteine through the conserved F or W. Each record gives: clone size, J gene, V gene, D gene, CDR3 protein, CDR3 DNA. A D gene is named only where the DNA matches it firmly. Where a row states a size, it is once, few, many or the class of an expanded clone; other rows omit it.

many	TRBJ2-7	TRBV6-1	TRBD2	CASSPRGLFNYEQYF	TGTGCCAGCAGCCCCCGGGGACTATTCAACTACGAGCAGTACTTC
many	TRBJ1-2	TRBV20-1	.	CSAYWDGYTF	TGCAGTGCCTACTGGGATGGCTACACCTTC
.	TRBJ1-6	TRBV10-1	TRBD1	CASTRQGASPLHF	TGCGCCAGCACTCGGCAGGGGGCATCCCCCCTCCACTTT
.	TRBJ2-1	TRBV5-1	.	CASTHRPDSYNEQFF	TGCGCCAGCACCCATCGACCGGACTCCTACAATGAGCAGTTCTTC
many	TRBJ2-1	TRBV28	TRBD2	CATLGSGIGNEQFF	TGTGCCACCCTCGGGAGCGGGATCGGCAATGAGCAGTTCTTC
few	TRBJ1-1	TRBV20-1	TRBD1	CSARDLTGGVGWTEAFF	TGCAGTGCTAGAGATTTAACAGGGGGGGTTGGTTGGACTGAAGCTTTCTTT
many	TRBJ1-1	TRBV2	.	CASSNGQGTEAFF	TGTGCCAGCAGTAACGGGCAGGGGACTGAAGCTTTCTTT
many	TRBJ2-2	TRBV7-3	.	CASTVGGMNTGELFF	TGTGCCAGCACAGTAGGCGGGATGAACACCGGGGAGCTGTTTTTT
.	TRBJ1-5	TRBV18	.	CASSPTEGNQPQHF	TGTGCCAGCTCACCAACAGAAGGCAATCAGCCCCAGCATTTT
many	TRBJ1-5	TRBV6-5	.	CASSYAQSNQPQHF	TGTGCCAGCAGTTACGCGCAGAGCAATCAGCCCCAGCATTTT
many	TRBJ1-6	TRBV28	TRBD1	CASSPGGTGSFPLHF	TGTGCCAGCAGCCCTGGGGGGACAGGGTCTTTCCCCCTCCACTTT
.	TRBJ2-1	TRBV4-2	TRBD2	CASSQIAGGMNEQFF	TGTGCCAGCAGCCAGATAGCGGGAGGGATGAATGAGCAGTTCTTC
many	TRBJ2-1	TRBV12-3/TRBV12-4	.	CASSAWGTDEQFF	TGTGCCAGCAGTGCCTGGGGTACGGATGAGCAGTTCTTC
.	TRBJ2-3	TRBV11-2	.	CASSFLLARVADTQYF	TGTGCCAGCAGCTTCCTTCTAGCGAGAGTTGCAGATACGCAGTATTTT
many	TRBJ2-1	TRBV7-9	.	CASSLVGAARSYNEQFF	TGTGCCAGCAGCTTAGTAGGTGCGGCGAGAAGTTACAATGAGCAGTTCTTC
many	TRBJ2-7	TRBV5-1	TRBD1	CASSLLVTGGLGEQYF	TGCGCCAGCAGCTTGCTTGTGACAGGGGGCCTCGGGGAGCAGTACTTC
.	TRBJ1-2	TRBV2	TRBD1	CASSGGQGSFTVYGYTF	TGTGCCAGCAGCGGCGGACAGGGATCTTTCACTGTTTATGGCTACACCTTC
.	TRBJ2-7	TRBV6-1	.	CASSGRGGVYEQYF	TGTGCCAGCAGTGGCCGAGGAGGGGTCTACGAGCAGTACTTC
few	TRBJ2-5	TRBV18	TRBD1	CASSVDRGRKTQYF	TGTGCCAGCTCAGTAGACAGGGGGCGGAAGACCCAGTACTTC
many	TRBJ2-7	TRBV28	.	CASSFPRREQYF	TGTGCCAGCAGTTTTCCTCGTCGCGAGCAGTACTTC
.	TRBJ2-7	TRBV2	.	CACRPGTSYEQYF	TGTGCCTGCAGACCCGGGACCTCCTACGAGCAGTACTTC
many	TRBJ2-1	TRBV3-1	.	CASSQDGIAWNEQFF	TGTGCCAGCAGCCAAGATGGTATAGCGTGGAATGAGCAGTTCTTC
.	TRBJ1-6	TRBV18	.	CASSLDRSRSPLHF	TGTGCCAGCTCCCTAGACAGGTCTCGATCACCCCTCCACTTT
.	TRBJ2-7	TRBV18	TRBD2	CASSPKSSGGPYEQYF	TGTGCCAGCTCACCGAAAAGTAGCGGGGGGCCCTACGAGCAGTACTTC